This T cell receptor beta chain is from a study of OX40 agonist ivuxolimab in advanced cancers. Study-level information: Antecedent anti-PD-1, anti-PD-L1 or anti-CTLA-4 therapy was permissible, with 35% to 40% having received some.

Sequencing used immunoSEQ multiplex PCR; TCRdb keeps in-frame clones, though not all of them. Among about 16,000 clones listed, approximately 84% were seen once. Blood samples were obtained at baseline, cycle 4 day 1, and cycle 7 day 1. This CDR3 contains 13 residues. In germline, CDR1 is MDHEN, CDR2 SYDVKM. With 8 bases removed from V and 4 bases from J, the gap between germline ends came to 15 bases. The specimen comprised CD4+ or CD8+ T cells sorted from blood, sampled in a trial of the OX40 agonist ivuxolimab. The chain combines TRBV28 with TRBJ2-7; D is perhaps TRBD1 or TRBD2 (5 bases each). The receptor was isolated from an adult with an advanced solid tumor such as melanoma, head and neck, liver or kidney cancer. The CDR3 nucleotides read TGTGCCAGCTTTCTTCGCTGGGGGTACGAGCAGTACTTC. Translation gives CASFLRWGYEQYF.